These T cell receptor beta chains were read from a single sample in a study of blood T cell repertoires in COVID-19. Assay: immunoSEQ multiplex PCR; the TCRdb copy retains only in-frame clones and omits some. The table shows 150,000 to 200,000 clones, with 65% to 80% occurring only once. The sample comprised peripheral blood. The source is a man aged 50 or older who had recovered from COVID-19. Each CDR3 is given with its conserved first and last residue. Fields, in order: J gene, V gene, D gene, clone size, CDR3 protein, CDR3 DNA. The D gene is left open where the match is weak. The listing skips clone size in some rows; elsewhere it reads once, few, many or a size class.

TRBJ1-2 TRBV12-3/TRBV12-4 TRBD1 once CASYPGQGNGYTF TGTGCCAGCTATCCAGGACAGGGCAATGGCTACACCTTC
TRBJ1-1 TRBV6-6 - - CASTSRGSDAEAFF TGTGCCAGCACCTCAAGGGGCTCTGACGCTGAAGCTTTCTTT
TRBJ2-1 TRBV30 - - CAFAGFSYNEQFF TGTGCCTTCGCGGGGTTTAGCTACAATGAGCAGTTCTTC
TRBJ2-5 TRBV12-3/TRBV12-4 - once CASRSVETQYF TGTGCCAGCAGGAGTGTAGAGACCCAGTACTTC
TRBJ2-2 TRBV7-3 TRBD1 - CASSTGEANTGELFF TGTGCCAGCAGTACAGGGGAAGCGAACACCGGGGAGCTGTTTTTT
TRBJ2-3 TRBV29-1 - - CSVAWLGTDTQYF TGCAGCGTTGCCTGGCTTGGCACAGATACGCAGTATTTT
TRBJ2-7 TRBV29-1 TRBD1 - CSVEPRQGGEQYF TGCAGCGTTGAACCGAGACAGGGGGGCGAGCAGTACTTC
TRBJ2-7 TRBV6-2/TRBV6-3 TRBD1 few CASSYMGPTGYPYEQYF TGTGCCAGCAGTTACATGGGTCCGACAGGGTACCCCTACGAGCAGTACTTC
TRBJ2-7 TRBV28 - - CASSRNRYRDYEQYF TGTGCCAGCAGTCGCAATCGGTACAGGGACTACGAGCAGTACTTC
TRBJ2-7 TRBV6-1 TRBD2 - CASSEGTSGRHEQYF TGTGCCAGCAGTGAAGGGACTAGCGGGAGACACGAGCAGTACTTC
TRBJ1-1 TRBV24-1 TRBD1 - CATRKTGDLGTEAFF TGTGCCACCAGAAAAACAGGGGATCTTGGGACTGAAGCTTTCTTT
TRBJ1-5 TRBV20-1 - - CSASSQANQPQHF TGCAGTGCTAGTTCACAGGCCAATCAGCCCCAGCATTTT
TRBJ2-3 TRBV28 TRBD2 once CASSFLTSGSTDTQYF TGTGCCAGCAGCTTCCTGACTAGCGGGAGCACAGATACGCAGTATTTT
TRBJ1-1 TRBV5-4 TRBD1 - CASSFGQGQEMVGAFF TGTGCCAGCAGCTTTGGGCAGGGACAGGAGATGGTGGGGGCTTTCTTT
TRBJ2-1 TRBV7-2 TRBD2 - CASSLVTSGRAVGGDEQFF TGTGCCAGCAGCTTAGTAACTAGCGGGAGGGCCGTTGGAGGCGATGAGCAGTTCTTC
TRBJ2-7 TRBV7-9 TRBD2 - CASSTGLANFEQYF TGTGCCAGCAGCACCGGACTAGCGAATTTCGAGCAGTACTTC
TRBJ2-3 TRBV7-9 - - CASSLVSGVSDTQYF TGTGCCAGCAGCTTAGTTTCAGGGGTATCAGATACGCAGTATTTT
TRBJ2-7 TRBV5-4 TRBD2 once CASSFNREASYEQYF TGTGCCAGCAGCTTTAATCGGGAGGCCTCCTACGAGCAGTACTTC
TRBJ2-7 TRBV5-4 TRBD1 few CASSIRTGAYEQYF TGTGCCAGCAGCATTCGGACAGGGGCCTACGAGCAGTACTTC
TRBJ2-7 TRBV27 - - CASSRQGYEQYF TGTGCCAGTTCTAGGCAGGGCTACGAGCAGTACTTC
TRBJ2-1 TRBV14 TRBD2 few CASSHAWAAGGSYNEQFF TGTGCCAGCAGCCATGCCTGGGCGGCGGGAGGCTCCTACAATGAGCAGTTCTTC
TRBJ1-5 TRBV7-2 - few CASSLEWGQPQHF TGTGCCAGCAGCTTAGAGTGGGGCCAGCCCCAGCATTTT
TRBJ2-1 TRBV7-2 TRBD2 few CASKWASGTAEQFF TGTGCCAGCAAATGGGCTAGCGGGACGGCTGAGCAGTTCTTC
TRBJ2-1 TRBV11-2 - - CASSLEGRYNEQFF TGTGCCAGCAGCTTAGAGGGGAGGTACAATGAGCAGTTCTTC
TRBJ2-1 TRBV7-9 TRBD2 many CASSLMVAGGGVNEQFF TGTGCCAGCAGCTTAATGGTAGCGGGAGGTGGGGTCAATGAGCAGTTCTTC
TRBJ1-1 TRBV7-3 - - CASSLKGGMDTEAFF TGTGCCAGCAGCTTAAAAGGGGGAATGGACACTGAAGCTTTCTTT
TRBJ1-4 TRBV5-1 - once CASSLNLQVPKLFF TGCGCCAGCAGCTTGAATTTGCAGGTCCCAAAACTGTTTTTT
TRBJ2-2 TRBV4-3 - once CASSQQVGTGELFF TGCGCCAGCAGCCAACAGGTGGGCACCGGGGAGCTGTTTTTT
TRBJ2-1 TRBV11-3 TRBD2 - CASSPGPGTSGRGDEQFF TGTGCCAGCAGCCCCGGCCCCGGGACTAGCGGGAGAGGGGATGAGCAGTTCTTC
TRBJ2-3 TRBV14 - - CASSQAVTDTQYF TGTGCCAGCAGCCAAGCAGTGACAGATACGCAGTATTTT
TRBJ2-2 TRBV3-1/TRBV3-2 - once CASSQSGSTGELFF TGTGCCAGCAGCCAATCGGGGTCCACCGGGGAGCTGTTTTTT
TRBJ2-7 TRBV9 - - CASSVTGSSYEQYF TGTGCCAGCAGCGTAACGGGGAGCTCCTACGAGCAGTACTTC
TRBJ2-1 TRBV24-1 - - CATSDRDNEQFF TGTGCCACCAGTGATCGGGACAATGAGCAGTTCTTC
TRBJ2-2 TRBV7-9 TRBD2 - CASSLGLAGNTGELFF TGTGCCAGCAGCTTAGGACTAGCGGGGAACACCGGGGAGCTGTTTTTT
TRBJ2-7 TRBV7-2 TRBD2 - CASSPGLRLAGYEQYF TGTGCCAGCAGTCCGGGTCTGAGACTAGCGGGTTACGAGCAGTACTTC
TRBJ2-5 TRBV10-2 - - CASSESTGETQYF TGCGCCAGCAGTGAGTCGACTGGGGAGACCCAGTACTTC
TRBJ1-6 TRBV19 TRBD1 - CASTGQGDSPLHF TGTGCCAGTACAGGACAGGGGGATTCACCCCTCCACTTT
TRBJ1-5 TRBV6-1 - - CASREASGSAWPQHF TGTGCCAGCAGAGAAGCGTCGGGGTCCGCGTGGCCCCAGCATTTT
TRBJ2-1 TRBV6-2/TRBV6-3 TRBD2 - CASSRAGGSSYNEQFF TGTGCCAGCAGCAGAGCGGGAGGGAGCTCCTACAATGAGCAGTTCTTC
TRBJ2-7 TRBV9 TRBD2 - CASSVGLAGWSSYEQYF TGTGCCAGCAGCGTAGGCCTAGCGGGCTGGAGCTCCTACGAGCAGTACTTC
TRBJ2-7 TRBV2 - - CASSGPPNHEQYF TGTGCCAGTAGTGGGCCCCCCAACCACGAGCAGTACTTC